Listed below are T cell receptor beta chains from one sample, sequenced in a study of long-term antiretroviral therapy in people with HIV. Sequencing used immunoSEQ multiplex PCR; TCRdb keeps in-frame clones, though not all of them. The sample contains roughly 24,000 clones, around 84% of which appear only once. Sequencing was performed on unsorted PBMCs, taken 1.8 years before starting antiretroviral therapy. The receptors originated from a woman aged 30 to 39 with HIV. Both conserved end residues are part of each CDR3. A D gene is named only where the DNA matches it firmly. Clone size is not always given. Where it is, it says once, few, many or a class for expanded clones.

V,J,size,D,CDR3,DNA
TRBV6-6,TRBJ1-2,NA,NA,CASRERNYGYTF,TGTGCCAGCAGGGAGCGCAACTATGGCTACACCTTC
TRBV11-2,TRBJ2-1,once,NA,CASSRTGSVPNEQFF,TGTGCCAGCAGCCGTACGGGGTCAGTACCCAATGAGCAGTTCTTC
TRBV18,TRBJ2-6,few,NA,CASSPNSPGANVLTF,TGTGCCAGCTCACCAAATTCTCCAGGGGCCAACGTCCTGACTTTC
TRBV5-1,TRBJ1-5,few,NA,CASSLVVGVTTSGNQPQHF,TGCGCCAGCAGCTTAGTAGTGGGGGTTACGACTTCTGGCAATCAGCCCCAGCATTTT
TRBV6-5,TRBJ1-3,NA,NA,CASDESSGNTIYF,TGTGCCAGCGACGAGAGCTCTGGAAACACCATATATTTT
TRBV19,TRBJ1-1,NA,TRBD1,CASSDRGRWAFF,TGTGCCAGTTCCGACAGGGGGCGGTGGGCTTTCTTT
TRBV6-5,TRBJ2-5,NA,NA,CASRSGLWETQYF,TGTGCCAGCAGGTCGGGACTTTGGGAGACCCAGTACTTC
TRBV6-4,TRBJ2-6,few,NA,CASSDGSGANVLTF,TGTGCCAGCAGTGACGGTTCTGGGGCCAACGTCCTGACTTTC
TRBV10-3,TRBJ2-7,NA,TRBD1,CAISATGTGGSEQYF,TGTGCCATCAGTGCTACCGGGACAGGGGGCTCAGAGCAGTACTTC
TRBV5-4,TRBJ1-2,NA,NA,CASSLEAGNYGYTF,TGTGCCAGCAGCTTGGAGGCCGGTAACTATGGCTACACCTTC
TRBV9,TRBJ1-2,NA,NA,CASSVEQGTDGF,TGTGCCAGCAGCGTAGAGCAGGGTACGGACGGCTTC
TRBV5-5,TRBJ1-5,NA,NA,CASSPGPDRYQPQHF,TGTGCCAGCAGCCCGGGACCGGATCGGTATCAGCCCCAGCATTTT
TRBV7-6,TRBJ2-2,few,NA,CASSFGGLTGELFF,TGTGCCAGCAGCTTCGGGGGCCTCACCGGGGAGCTGTTTTTT
TRBV7-9,TRBJ1-1,NA,TRBD1,CASSEDRGDTEAFF,TGTGCCAGCAGCGAAGACAGGGGCGATACTGAAGCTTTCTTT
TRBV5-1,TRBJ1-1,once,TRBD1,CASSMDRSTEAFF,TGCGCCAGCAGCATGGACAGGAGCACTGAAGCTTTCTTT